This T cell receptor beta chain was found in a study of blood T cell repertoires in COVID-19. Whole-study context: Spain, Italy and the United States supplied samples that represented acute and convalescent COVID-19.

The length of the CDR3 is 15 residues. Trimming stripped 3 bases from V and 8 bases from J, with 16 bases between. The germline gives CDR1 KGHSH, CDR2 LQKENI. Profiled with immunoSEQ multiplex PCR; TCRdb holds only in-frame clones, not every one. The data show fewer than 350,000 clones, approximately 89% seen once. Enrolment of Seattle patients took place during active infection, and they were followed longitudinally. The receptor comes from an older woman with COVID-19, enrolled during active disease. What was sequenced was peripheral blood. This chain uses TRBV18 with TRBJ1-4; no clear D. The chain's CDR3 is CASSPGVKEHEKLFF. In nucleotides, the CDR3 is TGTGCCAGCTCACCCGGTGTTAAGGAGCACGAAAAACTGTTTTTT. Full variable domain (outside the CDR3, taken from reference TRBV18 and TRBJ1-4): NAGVMQNPRHLVRRRGQEARLRCSPMKGHSHVYWYRQLPEEGLKFMVYLQKENIIDESGMPKERFSAEFPKEGPSILRIQQVVRGDSAAYFCASSPGVKEHEKLFFGSGTQLSVL.